The 29 T cell receptor beta chains reported below all come from one sample, sequenced in a study of OX40 agonist ivuxolimab in advanced cancers. Generated by immunoSEQ multiplex PCR, the TCRdb table keeps only in-frame clones and is missing some. The profile covers 75,000 to 80,000 clones, with approximately 93% appearing a single time and over 20% taken by the ten largest. Sequenced material: CD4+ or CD8+ T cells sorted from blood, taken in a trial of the OX40 agonist ivuxolimab. The receptors shown here come from an adult with an advanced solid tumor such as melanoma, head and neck, liver or kidney cancer.

The chain recombines TRBV27 with TRBJ1-6; TRBD1 aligns across 7 bases. Looked up from germline, CDR1 is MNHEY and CDR2 is SMNVEV (reference sequence). V gave up 2 bases and J gave up 10 bases; unmatched junction bases: 8. The length of the CDR3 is 15 residues. The CDR3 DNA reads as TGTGCCAGCAGTTTAACACAGGGGATTGGGTCACCCCTCCACTTT. This encodes CASSLTQGIGSPLHF.

CDR3 protein: CASSESTGNTEAFF. The DNA for the CDR3 is TGCGCCAGCAGTGAGTCGACAGGGAACACTGAAGCTTTCTTT. The rearrangement uses TRBV10-1 and TRBJ1-1; possibly TRBD1 for D (6 bases). Germline V gene lookup returns CDR1 WNHNN and CDR2 SYGVQD (reference sequence). The V end lost 0 bases, the J end lost 1 base, and 6 bases lay between the germline ends. This CDR3 has 14 amino acids.

This clone is a singleton in its sample. In DNA, the CDR3 is TGTGCCAGCAGGACCACAGACCTATATGGCTACACCTTC. Encoded protein: CASRTTDLYGYTF. The genes are TRBV27 and TRBJ1-2; D uncertain. The germline V gene encodes CDR1 MNHEY and CDR2 SMNVEV (reference sequence). V was pared by 6 bases and J by 5 bases, with 13 bases between. This CDR3 is built from 13 residues.

The chain joins TRBV6-5 to TRBJ2-7; 8 positions agree with TRBD1. The CDR3 covers 13 residues. With 6 bases clipped from V and 6 bases from J, the junction kept 7 bases outside the gene matches. CDR1 is MNHEY, CDR2 SVGAGI, per germline. The CDR3 is CASRSGQGREQYF. DNA of the CDR3: TGTGCCAGCAGATCCGGACAGGGCCGCGAGCAGTACTTC.

This chain uses TRBV4-3 with TRBJ2-7; 9 nucleotides match TRBD2. This CDR3 has 15 residues. From germline, CDR1 is LGHNA and CDR2 YSLEER. The V segment lost 0 bases and the J segment 8 bases; nucleotides outside the gene matches: 8. The CDR3 DNA reads TGCGCCAGCAGCCAAGATGCGACTAGCGGAGAGAAGCAGTACTTC. As protein: CASSQDATSGEKQYF.

The gene calls are TRBV6-6 and TRBJ1-2; 9 nucleotides agree with TRBD1. With 6 bases clipped from V and 3 bases from J, the junction kept 8 bases outside the gene matches. There are 15 residues in the CDR3. The germline CDR1 and CDR2 sequences are MNHNY and SVGAGI (reference sequence). CDR3 amino acids: CASSDRGKGHYGYTF. CDR3 nucleotide sequence: TGTGCCAGCAGCGACAGGGGGAAGGGGCACTATGGCTACACCTTC.

The J gene is TRBJ2-3, the V gene TRBV7-9; D gene unclear. V dropped 5 bases and J dropped 0 bases, with 12 bases sitting between them. Germline loops: CDR1 SEHNR, CDR2 FQNEAQ (reference sequence). The CDR3 has 15 residues. The CDR3 DNA sequence: TGTGCCAGCAGCGGAACAGCATCTAGCACAGATACGCAGTATTTT. It codes for CASSGTASSTDTQYF. Combining the CDR3 with reference TRBV7-9 and TRBJ2-3 gives the whole variable domain DTGVSQNPRHKITKRGQNVTFRCDPISEHNRLYWYRQTLGQGPEFLTYFQNEAQLEKSRLLSDRFSAERPKGSFSTLEIQRTEQGDSAMYLCASSGTASSTDTQYFGPGTRLTVL.

The gene calls are TRBV19 and TRBJ1-3; D is perhaps TRBD1 (5 bases). Trimming removed 10 bases from V and 2 bases from J, with 21 bases in between. The CDR3 sequence is 16 residues long. The germline V gene encodes CDR1 LNHDA and CDR2 SQIVND (reference sequence). The CDR3 bases are TGTGCCACCCGTCCCCCAGGGCTCCTTGCTGGAAACACCATATATTTT. This translates into CATRPPGLLAGNTIYF.

The genes are TRBV10-3 and TRBJ2-5; D is possibly TRBD1 (6 bases). The CDR3 consists of 15 residues. Trimming took off 3 bases at V and 4 bases at J, with 15 bases between the two ends. CDR1 is ENHRY and CDR2 is SYGVKD in the germline V gene. CDR3 region: CAISDGHRERETQYF. The DNA of the CDR3 is TGTGCCATCAGTGACGGGCACAGGGAAAGAGAGACCCAGTACTTC.

The chain joins TRBV7-6 to TRBJ1-1, with D possibly being TRBD1 (5 bases). Germline V gene data show CDR1 as SGHVS and CDR2 as FNYEAQ. The CDR3 is 14 amino acids. Between the trimmed V and J ends, which lost 1 base and 2 bases, there was a span of 8 bases. The CDR3 DNA reads as TGTGCCAGCAGCTTAGGCGGGGGAAACACTGAAGCTTTCTTT. Its protein is CASSLGGGNTEAFF. The variable domain in full, with the rest retrieved from reference TRBV7-6 and TRBJ1-1, is GAGVSQSPRYKVTKRGQDVALRCDPISGHVSLYWYRQALGQGPEFLTYFNYEAQQDKSGLPNDRFSAERPEGSISTLTIQRTEQRDSAMYRCASSLGGGNTEAFFGQGTRLTVV.

V is TRBV4-2 and J is TRBJ1-5; D may be TRBD1 (5 bases). CDR1 LGHNA and CDR2 YNFKEQ come from the germline V gene. V was shortened by 0 bases and J by 7 bases, with 13 bases between the two germline ends. This CDR3 region has 15 residues. The CDR3 DNA is TGTGCCAGCAGCCAAGAGGGAGGGAGGGGCCAGCCCCAGCATTTT. Protein: CASSQEGGRGQPQHF.

Here the CDR3 DNA reads TGTGCCAGCAGTGAATGGGAAGGGGAGAACACTGAAGCTTTCTTT. It encodes CASSEWEGENTEAFF. The V gene is TRBV25-1, the J gene TRBJ1-1; possible D gene TRBD1, 5 bases. Germline loops: CDR1 MGHDK, CDR2 SYGVNS. The length of the CDR3 is 15 residues. V was clipped by 1 base and J by 1 base, with 10 bases between them.

This clone was detected only a few times. The V call is TRBV4-3, the J call TRBJ2-7, with 7 bases fitting TRBD1. Germline V gives CDR1 LGHNA, CDR2 YSLEER. This CDR3 is built from 15 residues. Trimming at V came to 0 bases and at J to 2 bases, leaving 4 bases not matched to a gene. The chain's CDR3 is CASSQEGTGAYEQYF. DNA of the CDR3: TGCGCCAGCAGCCAAGAGGGCACAGGGGCCTACGAGCAGTACTTC.

This chain uses TRBV13 with TRBJ2-3, with unresolved D. Germline V gives CDR1 PRHDT, CDR2 FYEKMQ (reference sequence). This CDR3 has 14 residues. V was shortened by 5 bases and J by 3 bases, with 12 bases between the two germline ends. CDR3 sequence: CASSPSGQTDTQYF. For the CDR3, the DNA is TGTGCCAGCAGCCCCTCTGGCCAGACAGATACGCAGTATTTT.

The chain couples TRBV6-5 to TRBJ1-5; D might be TRBD1 (6 bases). Germline V CDR1 and CDR2: MNHEY, SVGAGI. V lost 0 bases and J lost 7, with 10 bases in between. CDR3 length: 14 amino acids. In nucleotides, the CDR3 is TGTGCCAGCAGTTACTCCGGGGGCTCCCAGCCCCAGCATTTT. Encoded protein: CASSYSGGSQPQHF.

This chain links TRBV9 with TRBJ2-7; tentatively, D is TRBD1 (5 bases). CDR3 length: 15 residues. Trimming left V 4 bases short and J 5 bases short, with 19 bases between. The V gene's germline CDR1 is SGDLS and CDR2 YYNGEE. The DNA of the CDR3 is TGTGCCAGCAGCTCCTATGGGGCCGATCGGGACGAGCAGTACTTC. Its translation: CASSSYGADRDEQYF.

The CDR3 loop is CASSLRGGDWATEAFF. CDR3 DNA: TGTGCCAGCAGCTTACGAGGGGGGGATTGGGCCACTGAAGCTTTCTTT. The chain employs TRBV7-2 and TRBJ1-1, with D perhaps matching TRBD1 (6 bases). The CDR3 runs 16 residues. Trimming left V 2 bases short and J 4 bases short, with 17 bases between. Germline CDR1 SGHTA, CDR2 FQGNSA.

This clone was observed a handful of times. This rearrangement joins TRBV27 to TRBJ1-1, with D uncertain. The CDR3 loop spans 17 amino acids. V lost 1 base, J lost 5 bases, and 20 bases lay in between. Looked up from germline, CDR1 is MNHEY and CDR2 is SMNVEV (reference sequence). CDR3 DNA sequence: TGTGCCAGCAGTTTATACGGGGAGACCTCCATCTATACTGAAGCTTTCTTT. Its protein product is CASSLYGETSIYTEAFF.

This chain links TRBV9 with TRBJ2-3; 8 nucleotides align to TRBD1. V trimming: 3 bases; J trimming: 2 bases; junction bases outside the gene matches: 5. CDR1 is SGDLS and CDR2 is YYNGEE in the germline V gene. This CDR3 comprises 15 residues. The chain's CDR3 is CASSAWDRNTDTQYF. The CDR3 nucleotides are TGTGCCAGCAGCGCTTGGGACAGGAACACAGATACGCAGTATTTT. The whole variable domain, remainder taken from reference TRBV9 and TRBJ2-3, is DSGVTQTPKHLITATGQRVTLRCSPRSGDLSVYWYQQSLDQGLQFLIQYYNGEERAKGNILERFSAQQFPDLHSELNLSSLELGDSALYFCASSAWDRNTDTQYFGPGTRLTVL.

The CDR3 DNA reads as TGTGCCAGCAGCTTAGACCGGGACCCAGCTAATGAAAAACTGTTTTTT. Translated: CASSLDRDPANEKLFF. V and J are TRBV7-6 and TRBJ1-4, with a tentative D call TRBD1 (5 bases). V lost 1 base and J 3 bases, leaving 12 bases between the germline ends. The CDR3 covers 16 residues. The germline V gene has CDR1 SGHVS and CDR2 FNYEAQ.

This sequence joins TRBV27 and TRBJ2-3; TRBD1 agrees at 10 bases. Germline V lookup: CDR1 MNHEY, CDR2 SMNVEV (reference sequence). The CDR3 covers 16 residues. The ends lost 3 bases at V and 5 bases at J; junction bases unmatched: 8. CDR3 residues: CASSFLDRGSVDTQYF. The CDR3 DNA reads as TGTGCCAGCAGTTTCCTGGACAGGGGGTCCGTAGATACGCAGTATTTT.

The V and J genes are TRBV9 and TRBJ2-2; D unclear. Looked up from germline, CDR1 is SGDLS and CDR2 is YYNGEE. The CDR3 is 15 residues long. The V gene lost 0 bases and the J gene lost 1 base, with 7 bases spanning the gap. The CDR3, as DNA: TGTGCCAGCAGCGTAGAACAACTGAACACCGGGGAGCTGTTTTTT. This sequence encodes CASSVEQLNTGELFF.

V gene TRBV7-2 combines with J gene TRBJ1-1; no firm D call. The V gene's germline CDR1 is SGHTA and CDR2 FQGNSA. Trimming removed 5 bases from V and 5 bases from J, with 15 bases in between. CDR3 length equals 14 residues. Here the CDR3 reads CASSPRQALTEAFF. The CDR3 DNA sequence: TGTGCCAGCAGCCCCCGGCAGGCACTGACTGAAGCTTTCTTT.

This chain uses TRBV7-2 with TRBJ2-1; D may be TRBD1 or TRBD2 (5 bases each). Germline V gives CDR1 SGHTA, CDR2 FQGNSA. The CDR3 runs 13 residues. Trimming took 6 bases from V and 1 from J, leaving 7 bases between them. This chain's CDR3 is CASRGPSYNEQFF. CDR3 nucleotides: TGTGCCAGCAGGGGACCTTCCTACAATGAGCAGTTCTTC.

CDR3 nucleotides: TGTGCCAGCAGCGGCAGGGGATACTATGGCTACACCTTC. Amino acid sequence: CASSGRGYYGYTF. The V call is TRBV27, the J call TRBJ1-2; a weak D match, TRBD1 (6 bases). Germline V CDR1 and CDR2: MNHEY, SMNVEV (reference sequence). Trimming removed 6 bases at V and 3 bases at J, with 11 bases between. The CDR3 sequence is 13 residues long.

This clone showed up just once. The genes are TRBV27 and TRBJ2-7; weak D call: TRBD2 (6 bases). The V and J ends lost 2 bases and 3 bases respectively, with 11 bases between them. The germline CDR1 and CDR2 sequences are MNHEY and SMNVEV (reference sequence). This CDR3 comprises 14 residues. DNA for the CDR3: TGTGCCAGCAGTTTAACGGTGGAGGGCTACGAGCAGTACTTC. Translated, it gives CASSLTVEGYEQYF.

The genes are TRBV27 and TRBJ2-5, with 8 bases aligning to TRBD1. This CDR3 has 18 residues. Trimming took 3 bases from V and 1 from J; bases not matched to a gene: 13. Looked up from germline, CDR1 is MNHEY and CDR2 is SMNVEV (reference sequence). CDR3 nucleotide sequence: TGTGCCAGCAGTTTCTTCGGGGAAACAGGGGGACCCCAAGAGACCCAGTACTTC. Translation: CASSFFGETGGPQETQYF.

The rearrangement uses TRBV5-1 and TRBJ2-7; 7 nucleotides align to TRBD1. The CDR3 sequence is 14 residues long. In germline, CDR1 is SGHRS, CDR2 YFSETQ. V lost 4 bases and J lost 2; bases outside the gene matches: 6. As DNA, the CDR3 is TGCGCCAGCAGCCCCGGGACAGCTACCTACGAGCAGTACTTC. Its translation: CASSPGTATYEQYF.

This rearrangement joins TRBV10-3 to TRBJ1-4; a weak D match, TRBD1 (5 bases). Trimming removed 5 bases from V and 5 bases from J, with 18 bases in between. This CDR3 comprises 16 residues. The germline CDR1 and CDR2 sequences are ENHRY and SYGVKD. The CDR3 loop reads CAISRGGGGENEKLFF. The CDR3 DNA follows: TGTGCCATCAGTCGCGGTGGGGGGGGAGAAAATGAAAAACTGTTTTTT.